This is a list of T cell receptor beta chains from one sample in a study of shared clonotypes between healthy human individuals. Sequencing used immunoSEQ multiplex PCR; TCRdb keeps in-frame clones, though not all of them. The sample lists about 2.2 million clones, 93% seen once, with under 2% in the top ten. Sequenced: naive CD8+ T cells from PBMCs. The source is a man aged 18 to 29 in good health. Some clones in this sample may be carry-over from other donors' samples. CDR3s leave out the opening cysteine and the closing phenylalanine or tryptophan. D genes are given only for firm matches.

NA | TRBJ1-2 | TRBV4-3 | ASSQDGGGGGTYGYT
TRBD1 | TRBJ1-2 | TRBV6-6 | ASSRDSPSGYT
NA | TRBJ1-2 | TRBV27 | ASSSRANYGYT
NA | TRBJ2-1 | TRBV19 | ASSIPLGSLWNEQF
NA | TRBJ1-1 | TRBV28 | ASSFARGGGNTEAF
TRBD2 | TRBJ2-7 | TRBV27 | ASSLSGITYEQY
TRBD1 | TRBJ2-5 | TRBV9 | ASSVEGTGQETQY
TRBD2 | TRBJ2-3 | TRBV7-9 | ASSLALVAGFGTDTQY
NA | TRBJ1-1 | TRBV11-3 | ASSFGFGTEAF
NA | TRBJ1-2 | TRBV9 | ASSPSLALGGDNYGYT
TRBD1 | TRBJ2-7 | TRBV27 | ASSLTGGIYEQY
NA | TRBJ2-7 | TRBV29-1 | SVYRVDEQY
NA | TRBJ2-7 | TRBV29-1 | SVVFSDSYEQY
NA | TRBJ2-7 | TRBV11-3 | ASSFTGEQGNHEQY
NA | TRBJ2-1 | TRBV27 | ASTPEGGHYNEQF
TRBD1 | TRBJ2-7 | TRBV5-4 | ASSSRTGPDYGQY
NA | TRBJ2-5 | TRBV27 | ASSSLLTTGQEETQY
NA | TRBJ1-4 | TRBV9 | ASSLEWRGDEKLF